The 24 T cell receptor beta chains presented below share a single source sample, sequenced in a study of monozygotic twins with inflammatory bowel disease (dated by TCRdb to about 2019). Library creation used 5' RACE. TCRdb names Illumina HiSeq 2500 as the instrument used. TCRdb reanalyzed the reads, keeping one entry per CDR3 protein sequence and omitting DNA. The sample's table lists a count of roughly 170,000 distinct CDR3 sequences. 6.5% to 9% of the sample lies in the top ten. Sequencing input: blood. These receptor sequences come from a human donor with ulcerative colitis or Crohn's disease, or a healthy co-twin of an affected twin (not recorded which).

V is TRBV7-2 and J is TRBJ1-2. Germline CDR1 and CDR2: SGHTA and FQGNSA. CDR3 length: 13 amino acids. The CDR3 sequence is CASSAGPRRGYTF.

The chain couples TRBV7-2 to TRBJ2-2. The CDR3 consists of 16 residues. CDR1 and CDR2 (germline): SGHTA, FQGNSA. This CDR3 is CASSLVGPRDTGELFF.

This chain joins TRBV10-1 and TRBJ1-1. This CDR3 is built from 13 residues. The germline CDR1 and CDR2 sequences are WNHNN and SYGVQD (reference sequence). The CDR3 here is CASSRVPNTEAFF.

V is TRBV29-1 and J is TRBJ2-7; absent DNA, TCRdb's TRBD1 call cannot be checked. The CDR3 totals 15 residues. Germline-derived CDR1 and CDR2 are SQVTM and ANQGSEA. CDR3 in amino acids: CSSRTSDRKSYEQYF.

The chain recombines TRBV20-1 with TRBJ1-1. CDR3 size: 13 residues. Per germline, CDR1 DFQATT and CDR2 SNEGSKA (reference sequence). CDR3 loop: CSARPSPNTEAFF.

This chain joins TRBV4-3 and TRBJ2-5; TCRdb reports TRBD2, a call that lacks DNA to check it against. The length of the CDR3 is 14 residues. Germline CDR1 is LGHNA and CDR2 is YSLEER. The CDR3 spells CASSQERTWETQYF.

J is TRBJ2-2 and V is TRBV6-5; without DNA, the TCRdb call of TRBD1 cannot be checked. Germline CDR1 MNHEY, CDR2 SVGAGI. This CDR3 is built from 14 residues. CDR3 protein: CASSSGTLGPELFF.

The V call is TRBV7-9, the J call TRBJ1-2. The CDR3 extends over 13 amino acids. Germline V gives CDR1 SEHNR, CDR2 FQNEAQ (reference sequence). The CDR3 reads CASSLRRGYGYTF.

This chain connects TRBV18 to TRBJ2-7. This CDR3 is 14 amino acids long. Germline V lookup: CDR1 KGHSH, CDR2 LQKENI. The CDR3 here is CASSLESFSYEQYF.

The chain is built from TRBV2 and TRBJ2-1; TCRdb gives TRBD2 as the D gene, but with no DNA this cannot be confirmed. The CDR3 spans 15 residues. CDR1 is SNHLY and CDR2 is FYNNEI in the germline V gene. CDR3 residues: CASSGGLSSYNEQFF.

CDR3 in amino acids: CASSQDLVFPAGYGYTF. The rearrangement joins TRBV4-3 to TRBJ1-2. CDR1 LGHNA and CDR2 YSLEER come from the germline V gene. The CDR3 extends over 17 amino acids.

The chain has TRBV2 and TRBJ2-3; absent DNA, TCRdb's TRBD2 call cannot be checked. CDR3 length: 15 residues. The V gene's germline CDR1 is SNHLY and CDR2 FYNNEI. CDR3 residues: CASNIAGDSTDTQYF.

This chain connects TRBV7-3 to TRBJ1-6. Germline values: CDR1 SGHTA, CDR2 FQGTGA. The CDR3 totals 13 residues. CDR3 in amino acids: CASSFDGNSPLHF.

The genes are TRBV5-4 and TRBJ2-5; TCRdb picks TRBD1, but there is no DNA to check that call. This CDR3 contains 13 residues. Germline loops: CDR1 SGHNT, CDR2 YYREEE (reference sequence). The CDR3 sequence: CASSRTEKETQYF.

The J gene is TRBJ2-2, the V gene TRBV15; TCRdb's assignment of TRBD1 cannot be checked, as there is no DNA. Germline values: CDR1 LNHNV, CDR2 YYDKDF (reference sequence). This CDR3 has 16 residues. This chain's CDR3 is CATSRGPGANTGELFF. Based on the CDR3 plus reference TRBV15 and TRBJ2-2, the full variable domain is DAMVIQNPRYQVTQFGKPVTLSCSQTLNHNVMYWYQQKSSQAPKLLFHYYDKDFNNEADTPDNFQSRRPNTSFCFLDIRSPGLGDTAMYLCATSRGPGANTGELFFGEGSRLTVL.

CDR3 in amino acids: CSARAPWVAGFPYEQYF. The genes are TRBV20-1 and TRBJ2-7; TCRdb designates TRBD1, a call that cannot be tested without DNA. The length of the CDR3 is 17 residues. Germline V lookup: CDR1 DFQATT, CDR2 SNEGSKA (reference sequence).

This rearrangement joins TRBV20-1 to TRBJ2-3; no DNA is available, so the TRBD2 call from TCRdb remains unchecked. The CDR3 sequence is 14 residues long. Germline CDR1 DFQATT, CDR2 SNEGSKA (reference sequence). Here the CDR3 reads CSARAGEATDTQYF.

V and J are TRBV5-5 and TRBJ1-2. The CDR3 sequence is 13 residues long. The germline CDR1 and CDR2 sequences are SGHKS and YYEKEE (reference sequence). Here the CDR3 reads CASSSAFGYGYTF.

CDR3 amino acids: CASSLSPINEQFF. This sequence joins TRBV27 and TRBJ2-1. Germline-derived CDR1 and CDR2 are MNHEY and SMNVEV (reference sequence). The CDR3 sequence is 13 residues long.

The chain couples TRBV7-2 to TRBJ2-5; the TCRdb D gene call, TRBD1, has no DNA to confirm it. CDR1 SGHTA and CDR2 FQGNSA come from the germline V gene. This CDR3 region has 17 residues. The CDR3 protein is CASSLSALHRGQETQYF. The variable domain in full, with the rest retrieved from reference TRBV7-2 and TRBJ2-5, is GAGVSQSPSNKVTEKGKDVELRCDPISGHTALYWYRQSLGQGLEFLIYFQGNSAPDKSGLPSDRFSAERTGGSVSTLTIQRTQQEDSAVYLCASSLSALHRGQETQYFGPGTRLLVL.

This chain joins TRBV2 and TRBJ1-2. In germline, CDR1 is SNHLY, CDR2 FYNNEI. The CDR3 is made up of 14 amino acids. The CDR3 reads CASRLSGSWNGYTF.

This rearrangement joins TRBV5-1 to TRBJ1-1; TCRdb's D call of TRBD1 is untestable without DNA. Germline loops: CDR1 SGHRS, CDR2 YFSETQ. The CDR3 totals 17 residues. Here the CDR3 reads CASSLAITGSGRTEAFF.

The V call is TRBV6-2 or TRBV6-3, the J call TRBJ2-7; TCRdb returns TRBD2, unconfirmable since there is no DNA. Per germline, CDR1 MNHEY and CDR2 SVGEGT. CDR3 length: 20 residues. CDR3 in amino acids: CASSSPDRAKPGLVGYEQYF.

The V gene is TRBV18, the J gene TRBJ2-7. Germline loops: CDR1 KGHSH, CDR2 LQKENI. The CDR3 sequence is 14 residues long. The CDR3 spells CASSEAGDFYEQYF.